Included here is one T cell receptor (beta chain) sequence, with context. It has no known antigen specificity. No much larger clone exists at a distance of one base, and base qualities are not known. The sample is drawn from a study of shared clonotypes between healthy human individuals (dated by TCRdb to about 2020). About the investigation overall: Three men and a couple of women, aged 18 to 49 years, made up the cohort. For each donor, CD4 naive and CD4 memory were each given three plates, CD8 naive was given two plates, and CD8 memory was given one plate. Blood TCR repertoires of about five healthy adults were deeply sequenced to estimate repertoire size and the extent of clonotype sharing between individuals. Different laboratories and diverse techniques were used to prepare libraries and sequence TCR repertoires, to increase sequencing depth and limit assay-specific biases. Leukapheresis yielded between about 0.85 and 9.5 billion PBMCs per donor. Here is what the overall study found, with its caveats: Sharing across several donors was observed for about 5% of naive CD4, over 3% of naive CD8, 2.3% of memory CD4, and approximately 0.41% of memory CD8 clonotypes. Higher generation probabilities were observed for clonotypes shared by all four sorted-subset donors than for non-shared clonotypes. Incomplete sequencing was indicated by rarefaction of sorted-subset datasets, despite the large sequencing depth. Sampling was limited to blood, and TCR repertoires in tissue likely differ from TCR repertoires in blood. The small number of donors limited the genetic and exposure-history diversity represented. Pairwise subsampling led to the expectation that sequencing depth would affect the degree of clonotype sharing among donors. Estimated clonotype richness was generally larger for naive than for memory subsets.

The donors were healthy, HIV-negative adults with no recently reported acute infections or vaccinations. All donors were Caucasian adults living in Nashville, Tennessee, USA. CD4+ T cells were enriched through magnetic negative selection, after which naive cells were positively selected on CD45RA and the remaining negative fraction served as the memory subset. Blood was collected by leukapheresis, and PBMCs were isolated by Ficoll-Histopaque density gradient centrifugation and then cryopreserved in liquid nitrogen vapor phase. Analytical flow cytometry was used to check the purity and quantity of each magnetically sorted T cell population. Each sorted fraction had its genomic DNA isolated and then quantified by UV absorbance on a Nanodrop 2000c. Via the germline V gene, CDR1 is SGDLS and CDR2 YYNGEE. The CDR3 sequence holds 14 residues, the cysteine and phenylalanine included. The sequence is cut down to CDR3 DNA, 42 bases in frame from base 1. Deletion took 2 bases off V and 8 bases off J, with a span of 13 bases between the germline ends.

Using the deep immunoSEQ assay, TCR CDR3 regions were amplified from genomic DNA by multiplex PCR. Extracted genomic DNA from each cell subset was distributed evenly across all wells of several immunoSEQ 96-well plates, and each plate was treated as a replicate. For sorted subsets, approximately 200 ng of genomic DNA, equivalent to 25,000 to 30,000 T cell genomes, went into each replicate PCR. Purified libraries were quantified with a Qubit 3.0 fluorometer, sized on a Bioanalyzer 2100, and re-quantified with the KAPA Library Quantification kit. A separate single-read 150-cycle Illumina NextSeq 550 flow cell was used to sequence each immunoSEQ 96-well plate. Under the source paper's analysis protocol: Because the immunoSEQ output held only junctional sequences and lacked quality scores, the filtering could not match the filtering applied to full-length reads. To assign V/J genes and CDR3, sequences were annotated using PyIR, a Python wrapper for IgBLAST v1.9, with IMGT germline references. Reads with weak V/J assignments (E-value above 1e-6), missing CDR3, stop codons, out-of-frame junctions, or ambiguous translated residues were removed. V3J clonotypes were defined as sequences sharing an identical inferred V gene, J gene, and CDR3 amino acid sequence. Percentage overlap between repertoires was calculated by dividing the number of shared unique clonotypes by the size of the smaller repertoire. Repertoire richness was assessed with RTK rarefaction, the Chao1 estimator, and Recon v2.1 estimates of unobserved clonotypes. For all TCRbeta clonotypes obtained by the gDNA method from four donors, generation probabilities were computed with OLGA. The immuneACCESS repertoire file appears here via TCRdb, limited to in-frame rearrangements. These files lack a portion of the clones; in checked studies, under half of the deficit traces to unresolved V genes, and the cause of the others is not known. That table is the source of V, J and clone size, and D and trimming were worked out from the DNA. Present in this sample are over a million clones, over 95% of which were seen just once. Clones ranked in the top ten supply 0.95% to 1.5% of the sample.

This chain is built from TRBV9 and TRBJ1-4, with TRBD1 tentatively as D gene (5 bases match). The origin of this receptor is a man aged 25 to 40 in good health. The sample consisted of naive CD4+ T cells sorted from blood. Per the publication, the cell subset or site label means: CD45RA+ positively selected. The nucleotide sequence reads as follows: TGTGCCAGCAGCGTTCAGGGATTTGGCGAAAAACTGTTTTTT. Its product reads: CASSVQGFGEKLFF.